The 20 T cell receptor beta chains listed next were all sequenced from one sample in a study of identical twins. TCRdb fed the 5' RACE reads into MiXCR, producing one record per CDR3 protein. The sample contains nearly 650,000 distinct CDR3 sequences, around 7.4% of which appear only once. These data were also reused for a study on yellow fever vaccine responses in identical twins.

Sequencing was done on a sample of PBMCs. These receptors originate from a woman aged 18-30 years in good health.

The J gene is TRBJ2-2, the V gene TRBV4-1; maybe TRBD2 (7 bases). Germline assignment: CDR1 MGHRA and CDR2 YSYEKL. Trimming left V 5 bases short and J 1 base short, with 14 bases between. This CDR3 is 16 amino acids long. The CDR3 spells CASSWGASGNTGELFF. In nucleotides, the CDR3 is TGCGCCAGCAGCTGGGGGGCTAGCGGGAACACCGGGGAGCTGTTTTTT.

The rearrangement uses TRBV28 and TRBJ1-1; weak D call: TRBD1 (6 bases). Trimming shortened V by 7 bases and J by 0 bases, and 12 bases separated the two germline ends. Germline CDR1 and CDR2: MDHEN and SYDVKM. This CDR3 has 14 residues. The CDR3 is CASTSGQMNTEAFF. CDR3 DNA sequence: TGTGCCAGCACCTCAGGACAGATGAACACTGAAGCTTTCTTT.

Ten or more counts support this clonotype. The chain is built from TRBV7-9 and TRBJ1-6; tentatively, D is TRBD1 (6 bases). Per germline, CDR1 SEHNR and CDR2 FQNEAQ (reference sequence). Trimming took off 3 bases at V and 9 bases at J, with 15 bases between the two ends. The CDR3 is 15 amino acids. The CDR3 here is CASSFGPTRGSPLHF. Written as DNA, the CDR3 is TGTGCCAGCAGCTTCGGACCGACCAGGGGTTCACCCCTCCACTTT.

This chain connects TRBV4-1 to TRBJ2-4, with TRBD1 matching over 9 bases. V gave up 3 bases and J gave up 0 bases; unmatched junction bases: 12. CDR3 size: 19 residues. Germline CDR1 is MGHRA and CDR2 is YSYEKL. The CDR3 sequence: CASSQNRGLGLLAKNIQYF. CDR3 sequence (DNA): TGCGCCAGCAGCCAGAACAGGGGGCTGGGTTTACTAGCCAAAAACATTCAGTACTTC.

This clonotype was seen a few times. CDR3 protein: CASTDIGGYTF. The CDR3 bases are TGTGCCAGCACGGACATCGGTGGCTACACCTTC. The chain is built from TRBV6-2 or TRBV6-3 and TRBJ1-2, with D perhaps TRBD1 (5 bases). The germline CDR1 and CDR2 sequences are MNHEY and SVGEGT. The CDR3 covers 11 residues. V dropped 7 bases and J dropped 7 bases, with 10 bases sitting between them.

This clonotype occurred many times. The gene calls are TRBV6-5 and TRBJ2-5; 7 positions match TRBD1. There are 13 residues in the CDR3. Germline trimming cut 4 bases from V and 4 bases from J; bases unmatched to any gene: 3. Germline CDR1 MNHEY, CDR2 SVGAGI. The DNA for the CDR3 is TGTGCCAGCAGTTCAAGACAGGGAGAGACCCAGTACTTC. It translates to CASSSRQGETQYF.

The J gene is TRBJ2-5, the V gene TRBV10-2; 7 bases line up with TRBD2. This CDR3 has 16 residues. Looked up from germline, CDR1 is WSHSY and CDR2 is SAAADI. The V segment lost 6 bases and the J segment 3 bases; nucleotides outside the gene matches: 13. DNA for the CDR3: TGCGCCAGCAGCCCCCTGGGAGCGGGGCGAGAAGAGACCCAGTACTTC. It codes for CASSPLGAGREETQYF.

The sample holds many counts of this clonotype. V usage is TRBV24-1 and J usage is TRBJ2-1; D remains unclear. The germline gives CDR1 KGHDR, CDR2 SFDVKD. The CDR3 spans 11 residues. V was shortened by 6 bases and J by 7 bases, with 6 bases between the two germline ends. Written as DNA, the CDR3 is TGTGCCACCAGTATCGGGAATGAGCAGTTCTTC. It specifies CATSIGNEQFF.

The V call is TRBV29-1, the J call TRBJ2-5; 16 nucleotides match TRBD2. Germline V lookup: CDR1 SQVTM, CDR2 ANQGSEA. V trimming: 3 bases; J trimming: 2 bases; junction bases outside the gene matches: 6. The CDR3 sequence is 17 residues long. CDR3 nucleotides: TGCAGCGTTGATAGGGGACTAGCGGGAGGGCCTCAAGAGACCCAGTACTTC. Residues: CSVDRGLAGGPQETQYF.

This clonotype was counted many times. The chain recombines TRBV12-3 or TRBV12-4 with TRBJ2-3; 8 bases match TRBD2. After removal of 3 bases from V and 11 bases from J, the junction contained 7 bases not matched to a gene. The CDR3 is made up of 13 amino acids. The DNA for the CDR3 is TGTGCCAGCAGTTTTGTCGGGGGGGAAAGGCAGTATTTT. Protein: CASSFVGGERQYF.

This clonotype was seen a handful of times. The chain joins TRBV5-5 to TRBJ1-4; no firm D call. Trimming left V 3 bases short and J 0 bases short, with 9 bases between. This CDR3 spans 15 amino acids. Looked up from germline, CDR1 is SGHKS and CDR2 is YYEKEE (reference sequence). CDR3 residues: CASSSTPATNEKLFF. As DNA, the CDR3 is TGTGCCAGCAGCTCCACTCCTGCAACTAATGAAAAACTGTTTTTT.

The CDR3 sequence: CASSLGASGTSTDTQYF. The CDR3 DNA reads TGCGCCAGCAGCTTGGGGGCTAGCGGAACTAGCACAGATACGCAGTATTTT. This sequence joins TRBV5-1 and TRBJ2-3; 7 positions match TRBD2. In germline, CDR1 is SGHRS, CDR2 YFSETQ. The J segment lost 0 bases and the V segment lost 0 bases, leaving 7 bases of the junction unmatched. CDR3 length: 17 residues.

Many counts were recorded for this clonotype. J is TRBJ1-2 and V is TRBV9; D is uncertain. Trimming left V 4 bases short and J 4 bases short, with 20 bases between. Per germline, CDR1 SGDLS and CDR2 YYNGEE. The CDR3 contains 16 residues. The CDR3: CASSSTGPNSIYGYTF. CDR3 DNA sequence: TGTGCCAGCAGCTCGACGGGCCCCAACTCCATCTATGGCTACACCTTC.

This clonotype was recorded at least ten times. This chain connects TRBV11-2 to TRBJ1-6; D not certain. The germline gives CDR1 SGHAT, CDR2 FQNNGV. The CDR3 extends over 15 amino acids. The V and J ends lost 6 bases and 8 bases respectively, with 17 bases between them. The CDR3 reads CASRPLGFLDSPLHF. CDR3 coding DNA: TGTGCCAGCAGGCCCTTGGGGTTCCTTGATTCACCCCTCCACTTT.

The rearrangement links TRBV25-1 to TRBJ1-1; D is perhaps TRBD1 (5 bases). CDR1 and CDR2 from the germline V gene are MGHDK and SYGVNS. Trimming took 2 bases from V and 5 from J, leaving 9 bases between them. This CDR3 comprises 13 residues. Here the CDR3 DNA reads TGTGCCAGCAGTGAAAAGGGGAGGACTGAAGCTTTCTTT. Translating gives CASSEKGRTEAFF.

This chain uses TRBV5-1 with TRBJ2-1, with unresolved D. The CDR3 length is 12 residues. Germline V gene data show CDR1 as SGHRS and CDR2 as YFSETQ. V was clipped by 3 bases and J by 5 bases, with 6 bases between them. CDR3 nucleotides: TGCGCCAGCAGCTGGGGTGACAATGAGCAGTTCTTC. Translation gives CASSWGDNEQFF.

The V gene is TRBV20-1, the J gene TRBJ1-5; D gene uncertain. CDR3 length: 12 amino acids. Germline V gene data show CDR1 as DFQATT and CDR2 as SNEGSKA (reference sequence). CDR3 in amino acids: CSLSKSNQPQHF. CDR3 sequence (DNA): TGCAGCCTCTCAAAAAGCAATCAGCCCCAGCATTTT.

This clonotype was seen a handful of times. The chain employs TRBV12-3 or TRBV12-4 and TRBJ2-1; D is unclear. The CDR3 extends over 12 amino acids. The V and J ends lost 2 bases and 15 bases respectively, with 14 bases between them. CDR3 DNA sequence: TGTGCCAGCAGTTTAATCCGGCGCTGGCCGTTCTTC. It translates to CASSLIRRWPFF.

This clonotype was seen many times. The rearrangement links TRBV5-1 to TRBJ2-1; 9 nucleotides line up with TRBD2. The CDR3 consists of 14 residues. V lost 0 bases to trimming and J lost 10 bases; unmatched junction nucleotides: 5. Germline V CDR1 and CDR2: SGHRS, YFSETQ. The CDR3, as DNA: TGCGCCAGCAGCTTGGGGCACGGACTAGCGGAGCAGTTCTTC. It translates to CASSLGHGLAEQFF.

This clonotype has only a few counts. CDR3 bases: TGTGCCATCAGCAACCGGGACCTTAACACCGGGGAGCTGTTTTTT. It translates to CAISNRDLNTGELFF. The genes are TRBV10-3 and TRBJ2-2; D might be TRBD1 or TRBD2, each matching 5 bases. V gave up 6 bases and J gave up 2 bases, with 13 bases separating them. CDR3 length equals 15 residues. Germline-derived CDR1 and CDR2 are ENHRY and SYGVKD.